The 5 T cell receptor beta chains below all came from one sample that was sequenced in a study of T cell responses to AZD1222 COVID-19 vaccine. TCRdb keeps only in-frame clones here, not all; method: immunoSEQ multiplex PCR. The data show tens of thousands of clones, about 90% seen once. The sample consisted of peripheral blood, taken on day 0 of AZD1222 vaccination. The receptors derive from an adult in good health.

This rearrangement joins TRBV2 to TRBJ2-7, with 8 bases fitting TRBD1. The V gene end was trimmed by 4 bases and the J gene end by 4 bases; junction bases not matched to a gene: 6. The CDR3 is 14 residues long. Germline loops: CDR1 SNHLY, CDR2 FYNNEI. The CDR3 here is CASSGSQGGYEQYF. The CDR3 nucleotides read TGTGCCAGCAGTGGCTCACAGGGGGGATACGAGCAGTACTTC.

V and J are TRBV14 and TRBJ1-1, with 7 bases matching TRBD1. The CDR3 totals 12 residues. V shed 3 bases and J 11 bases; nucleotides not matched to a gene: 6. Germline CDR1 is SGHDN and CDR2 is FVKESK. The CDR3: CASSQTQGFAFF. CDR3 coding DNA: TGTGCCAGCAGCCAGACACAGGGGTTTGCTTTCTTT.

V and J are TRBV4-1 and TRBJ2-7; D may be TRBD1 or TRBD2 (7 bases each). Germline CDR1 reads MGHRA; CDR2 reads YSYEKL. CDR3 length equals 17 residues. Trimming shortened V by 6 bases and J by 4 bases, and 25 bases separated the two germline ends. DNA of the CDR3: TGCGCCAGCAGTCTCAGGGGGGGGTTGTCAGTCTTGTACGAGCAGTACTTC. Its translation is CASSLRGGLSVLYEQYF.

V and J are TRBV7-3 and TRBJ2-2; D uncertain. The CDR3 loop spans 15 amino acids. The ends were cut back, 0 bases at V and 2 bases at J, with 7 bases in the middle. The V gene's germline CDR1 is SGHTA and CDR2 FQGTGA. CDR3 in amino acids: CASSLTGVNTGELFF. The CDR3 nucleotides are TGTGCCAGCAGCTTAACAGGCGTTAACACCGGGGAGCTGTTTTTT.

This clone occurred once. This chain connects TRBV2 to TRBJ1-1; D is perhaps TRBD1 (5 bases). Germline CDR1 SNHLY, CDR2 FYNNEI. Trimming removed 0 bases from V and 3 bases from J, with 8 bases in between. This CDR3 has 14 amino acids. CDR3 coding DNA: TGTGCCAGCAGTGAAGCCGGGGGGGACACTGAAGCTTTCTTT. Encoded protein: CASSEAGGDTEAFF.